This TCR beta chain was sequenced in a study of T cell responses to AZD1222 COVID-19 vaccine. This table comes from immunoSEQ multiplex PCR, and its TCRdb copy is limited to in-frame clones, with some not included. The table has hundreds of thousands of clones, around 92% seen once. V was pared by 6 bases and J by 2 bases, with 11 bases between. Germline values: CDR1 MNHEY, CDR2 SVGEGT. The CDR3 spans 13 residues. Study-wide findings and caveats: Nearly half of unique spike-specific TCRs reportedly avoided B.1.351 and B.1.1.7 mutated regions. At study baseline, merely roughly 6 AZD1222 recipients were seropositive. In a largely white British group with more females than males, clonal diversity was possibly underestimated.

As concerns this clone: Its specificity is unknown.

The clonotype was recovered from an adult who received the AZD1222 COVID-19 vaccine. This rearrangement joins TRBV6-2 or TRBV6-3 to TRBJ2-7, with D perhaps given as TRBD1 or TRBD2 (5 bases each). This specimen consisted of peripheral blood, obtained 28 days after the second AZD1222 dose. CDR3 loop: CASRPPGPYEQYF. Written as DNA, the CDR3 is TGTGCCAGCAGGCCTCCGGGGCCCTACGAGCAGTACTTC.